Following are 15 T cell receptor beta chains from one sample sequenced in a study of vaccination and CD4 T cells after COVID-19. The study sequenced cultured CD4+ T cell DNA using the Oncomine TCR Beta short-read assay. TCRdb reprocessed the PCR reads via MiXCR and lists one record per CDR3 protein. This repertoire shows approximately 10,000 distinct CDR3 sequences, 40% to 65% found once; its top ten account for 35% to 50%. As for treatment: roughly ten-day PBMC culture with coronavirus spike peptide pools or control peptides (ViraFEST assay). The antigens these receptors bind are not known. Sequenced input: CD4+ T cells from blood, cultured in vitro. Every receptor here comes from a human donor who had recovered from COVID-19.

This rearrangement joins TRBV11-3 to TRBJ2-3; D may be TRBD2 (7 bases). Germline lookup yields CDR1 SGHNT and CDR2 YENEEA. Trimming stripped 1 base from V and 0 bases from J, with 20 bases between. CDR3 size: 19 residues. The CDR3 loop is CASSLGVLLGGASTDTQYF. The CDR3 DNA sequence: TGTGCCAGCAGCTTAGGAGTCCTCCTAGGGGGGGCTAGCACAGATACGCAGTATTTT.

This clonotype was picked up a small number of times. The rearrangement links TRBV30 to TRBJ1-6; 8 bases are a match to TRBD1. V lost 2 bases to trimming and J lost 10 bases; unmatched junction nucleotides: 16. The CDR3 length is 17 residues. Germline-derived CDR1 and CDR2 are GTSNPN and SVGIG (reference sequence). CDR3 protein: CAWSSRGQGALISPLHF. For the CDR3, the DNA is TGTGCCTGGAGTTCGAGGGGCCAGGGGGCGCTTATATCACCCCTCCACTTT.

V and J are TRBV7-9 and TRBJ2-5; 8 positions match TRBD1. Germline V gives CDR1 SEHNR, CDR2 FQNEAQ (reference sequence). The CDR3 runs to 16 residues. With V trimmed by 5 bases and J by 2 bases, 10 bases remained unmatched. CDR3 sequence: CASSTAPGTGQETQYF. As DNA, the CDR3 is TGTGCCAGCAGCACAGCCCCCGGGACAGGTCAAGAGACCCAGTACTTC.

This clonotype was observed a handful of times. V and J are TRBV6-1 and TRBJ2-4, with D maybe TRBD2 (7 bases). The CDR3 sequence is 14 residues long. Germline-derived CDR1 and CDR2 are MNHNS and SASEGT. V gave up 8 bases and J gave up 0 bases, with 11 bases separating them. CDR3 DNA sequence: TGTGCCAGCCGGGGGGCTCTAGCCAAAAACATTCAGTACTTC. Translating it yields CASRGALAKNIQYF.

J is TRBJ2-7 and V is TRBV20-1, with 13 bases that match TRBD2. CDR3 size: 16 residues. The V gene's germline CDR1 is DFQATT and CDR2 SNEGSKA (reference sequence). Written as DNA, the CDR3 is TGCAGCGCCTCCGGGACTAGCGGGGATCAATCCCACGAGCAGTACTTC. It translates to CSASGTSGDQSHEQYF.

In its sample, this clonotype was seen a few times. The V call is TRBV3-1, the J call TRBJ1-2, with a possible D match to TRBD1 (6 bases). Trimming took 6 bases from V and 2 from J, leaving 10 bases between them. Germline CDR1 is LGHDT and CDR2 is YNNKEL (reference sequence). The CDR3 length is 13 residues. The CDR3 protein is CASSLQGNYGYTF. DNA of the CDR3: TGTGCCAGCAGTCTCCAGGGGAACTATGGCTACACCTTC.

This chain joins TRBV9 and TRBJ2-5; D remains unclear. The CDR3 sequence is 14 residues long. Per the germline V gene, CDR1 is SGDLS and CDR2 is YYNGEE. V was cut by 1 base and J by 4 bases, with 11 bases left in between. The CDR3 nucleotides are TGTGCCAGCAGCGTAAGCTCTGGGTTAGAGACCCAGTACTTC. Translation: CASSVSSGLETQYF.

This clonotype was counted a single time. The gene calls are TRBV7-9 and TRBJ1-5, with D hard to call. Trimming cost V 1 base and J 5 bases, with 3 bases left between them. CDR3 size: 12 residues. Germline V gene data show CDR1 as SEHNR and CDR2 as FQNEAQ (reference sequence). The DNA of the CDR3 is TGTGCCAGCAGCTTAGACGATCAGCCCCAGCATTTT. Encoded protein: CASSLDDQPQHF.

This clonotype came up a few times. V gene TRBV6-5 combines with J gene TRBJ2-2; D uncertain. Trimming took off 4 bases at V and 8 bases at J, with 8 bases between the two ends. CDR3 size: 12 residues. Germline-derived CDR1 and CDR2 are MNHEY and SVGAGI. CDR3 coding DNA: TGTGCCAGCAGTTCGCCCAGGGGGGAGCTGTTTTTT. It yields the protein CASSSPRGELFF.

V usage is TRBV19 and J usage is TRBJ1-5, with D possibly being TRBD1 (5 bases). Trimming removed 8 bases from V and 2 bases from J, with 19 bases in between. The length of the CDR3 is 16 residues. Per the germline V gene, CDR1 is LNHDA and CDR2 is SQIVND (reference sequence). The CDR3 protein is CASRDGGVSGNQPQHF. CDR3 DNA sequence: TGTGCCAGTCGCGACGGGGGAGTTAGTGGCAATCAGCCCCAGCATTTT.

The rearrangement joins TRBV5-1 to TRBJ2-5; 9 nucleotides agree with TRBD2. V was clipped by 4 bases and J by 4 bases; unmatched bases: 8. This CDR3 is 15 amino acids long. Germline V gene lookup returns CDR1 SGHRS and CDR2 YFSETQ. The CDR3 DNA sequence: TGCGCCAGCAGCGACGGAAGAGCGGGGGGAGAGACCCAGTACTTC. Protein sequence: CASSDGRAGGETQYF.

The chain links TRBV19 to TRBJ2-7; 10 bases align to TRBD1. Germline CDR1 reads LNHDA; CDR2 reads SQIVND (reference sequence). V lost 6 bases and J lost 1; bases outside the gene matches: 9. The CDR3 has 16 amino acids. Here the CDR3 DNA reads TGTGCCAGTAGCGATTTCATGGGACAGGGGTCCTACGAGCAGTACTTC. It specifies CASSDFMGQGSYEQYF.

The chain couples TRBV7-2 to TRBJ1-1; no firm D call. V gave up 1 base and J gave up 6 bases, with 9 bases separating them. The germline V gene encodes CDR1 SGHTA and CDR2 FQGNSA. The CDR3 consists of 13 residues. This chain's CDR3 is CASSLVGAAEAFF. CDR3 nucleotides: TGTGCCAGCAGCTTAGTGGGTGCCGCTGAAGCTTTCTTT. Using reference TRBV7-2 and TRBJ1-1 for the parts outside the CDR3, the full variable domain is GAGVSQSPSNKVTEKGKDVELRCDPISGHTALYWYRQSLGQGLEFLIYFQGNSAPDKSGLPSDRFSAERTGGSVSTLTIQRTQQEDSAVYLCASSLVGAAEAFFGQGTRLTVV.

This clonotype was seen a single time. This chain's CDR3 is CASSPEGLPNYNEQFF. CDR3 bases: TGTGCCAGCAGCCCCGAGGGCCTACCAAACTACAATGAGCAGTTCTTC. The chain couples TRBV7-2 to TRBJ2-1; perhaps TRBD2 as D (5 bases). The germline V and J ends were trimmed by 5 bases and 3 bases, with 17 bases remaining between them. This CDR3 is built from 16 residues. Per germline, CDR1 SGHTA and CDR2 FQGNSA.

This clonotype has just a few counts. The V gene is TRBV6-1, the J gene TRBJ1-5, with D perhaps TRBD1 (5 bases). CDR1 is MNHNS, CDR2 SASEGT, per germline. The V and J ends lost 8 bases and 1 base respectively, with 12 bases between them. CDR3 size: 14 residues. The CDR3 nucleotides read TGTGCCAGCGAGGGACCGAGGAGCAATCAGCCCCAGCATTTT. Protein: CASEGPRSNQPQHF.